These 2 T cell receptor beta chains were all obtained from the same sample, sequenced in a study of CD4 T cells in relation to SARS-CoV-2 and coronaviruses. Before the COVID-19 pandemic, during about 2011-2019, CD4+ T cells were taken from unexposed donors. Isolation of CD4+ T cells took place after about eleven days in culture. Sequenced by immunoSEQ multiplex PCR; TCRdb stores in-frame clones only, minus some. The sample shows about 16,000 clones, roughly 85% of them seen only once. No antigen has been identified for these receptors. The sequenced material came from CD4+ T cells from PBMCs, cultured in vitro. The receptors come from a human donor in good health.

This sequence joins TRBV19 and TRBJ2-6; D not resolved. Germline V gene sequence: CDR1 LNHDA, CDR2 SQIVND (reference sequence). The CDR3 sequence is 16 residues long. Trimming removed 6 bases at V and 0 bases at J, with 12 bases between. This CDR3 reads CASRDRGVSGANVLTF. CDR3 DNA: TGTGCCAGTAGGGACCGCGGCGTCTCTGGGGCCAACGTCCTGACTTTC.

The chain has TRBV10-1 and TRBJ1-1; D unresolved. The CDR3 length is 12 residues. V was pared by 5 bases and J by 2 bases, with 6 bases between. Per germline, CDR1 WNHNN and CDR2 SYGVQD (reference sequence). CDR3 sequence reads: CASSSGNTEAFF. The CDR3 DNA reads TGCGCCAGCAGTTCAGGAAACACTGAAGCTTTCTTT.